This T cell receptor beta chain comes out of a study of blood T cell repertoires in COVID-19. In terms of age and location, participants ranged from about 18 to 89 years and lived in about 25 US areas. CDR3 length: 12 amino acids. Germline CDR1 SGHRS, CDR2 YFSETQ. Trimming at V came to 4 bases and at J to 8 bases, leaving 4 bases not matched to a gene. Repertoires were generated with immunoSEQ multiplex PCR, while TCRdb's copy carries only in-frame clones and drops some. There are under 200,000 clones in the sample; 65% to 85% occur only once, and about 3.3% lies in the top ten. The sequenced sample was PBMCs or T cells enriched from blood (not recorded which). This rearrangement joins TRBV5-1 to TRBJ1-2, with TRBD1 matching over 8 bases. The receptor was derived from a woman under 40 who had been exposed to COVID-19. CDR3 in DNA: TGCGCCAGCAGCAGGACAGGGAACGGCTACACCTTC. Residues: CASSRTGNGYTF.